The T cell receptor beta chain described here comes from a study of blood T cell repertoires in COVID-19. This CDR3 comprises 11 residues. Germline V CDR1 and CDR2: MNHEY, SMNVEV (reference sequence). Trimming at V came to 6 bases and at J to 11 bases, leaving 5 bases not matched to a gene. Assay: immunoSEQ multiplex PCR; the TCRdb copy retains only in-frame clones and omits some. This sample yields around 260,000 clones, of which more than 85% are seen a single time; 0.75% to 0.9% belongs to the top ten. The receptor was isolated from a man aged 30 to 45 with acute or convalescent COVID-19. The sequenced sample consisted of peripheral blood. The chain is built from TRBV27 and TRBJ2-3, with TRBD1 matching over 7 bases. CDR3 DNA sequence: TGTGCCAGCAGCCCGGACAGGAGGCAGTATTTT. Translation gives CASSPDRRQYF.